This T cell receptor beta chain was documented in a study of a mutant IDH1 vaccine in newly diagnosed glioma. Study as a whole: Eight vaccinations reached patients in weeks 1, 3, 5, 7, 11, 15, 19 and 23. Mean patient age was about 40 years; about 60% were male and roughly 38% female.

This clone came up a few times. No antigen is known for it. Clones were read by immunoSEQ multiplex PCR, and TCRdb kept only the in-frame ones, dropping some. The sample contains 40,000 or so clones, around 84% of which appear only once. The time point: week 11, during vaccination. The investigators gave 300 ug of mutant IDH1 20-mer peptide in each vaccine dose, together with topical imiquimod. Donors had new WHO grade 3 or 4 IDH1-mutant, ATRX-lost astrocytomas. CDR1 and CDR2 (germline): LNHDA, SQIVND (reference sequence). CDR3 length: 15 amino acids. Germline trimming cut 3 bases from V and 1 base from J; bases unmatched to any gene: 4.

The sample in question was PBMCs, obtained from a glioma patient whose treatment included an IDH1 peptide vaccine. This TCR derives from a man aged 35-49 years with glioma. This chain links TRBV19 with TRBJ1-1; TRBD1 matches at 8 bases. For the CDR3, the DNA is TGTGCCAGTAGTATCCCCGGGACAGGGAACACTGAAGCTTTCTTT. It translates to CASSIPGTGNTEAFF.